The 30 T cell receptor beta chains reported below all come from one sample, sequenced in a study of T-cell memory formation after mild COVID-19. MiXCR was run by TCRdb on the 5' RACE reads, yielding one entry per CDR3 protein. The sample has roughly 130,000 distinct CDR3 sequences, about 16% seen once. Sequencing was done on a sample of PBMCs or a T cell subset sorted from them (not recorded which). Source of these receptors: an adult woman who had mild COVID-19 (a few samples of this study predate the infection). Cell type and time point are not known.

This clonotype appeared many times. The V gene is TRBV7-8, the J gene TRBJ2-5; 13 bases fit TRBD2. The CDR3 contains 17 residues. Trimming cost V 5 bases and J 2 bases; bases outside gene matches: 8. Germline CDR1 SGHVS, CDR2 FQNEAQ. CDR3 region: CASSAGTSGELQETQYF. CDR3 DNA sequence: TGTGCCAGCAGCGCCGGGACTAGCGGGGAATTACAAGAGACCCAGTACTTC.

This chain uses TRBV4-1 with TRBJ1-1; D call uncertain. The V gene lost 3 bases and the J gene lost 2 bases, with 13 bases spanning the gap. Per germline, CDR1 MGHRA and CDR2 YSYEKL. This CDR3 has 15 amino acids. The CDR3 loop is CASSHLSGSNTEAFF. In nucleotides, the CDR3 is TGCGCCAGCAGCCACCTCTCTGGCAGCAACACTGAAGCTTTCTTT.

This clonotype has just a few counts. The V gene is TRBV2, the J gene TRBJ2-5; TRBD1 or TRBD2 may be the D gene (5 bases each). Germline assignment: CDR1 SNHLY and CDR2 FYNNEI. The V end was cut by 3 bases, the J end by 0 bases, with 11 bases between. This CDR3 spans 15 amino acids. This chain's CDR3 is CASSDKGRDQETQYF. As DNA, the CDR3 is TGTGCCAGCAGTGATAAGGGACGGGACCAAGAGACCCAGTACTTC.

This rearrangement joins TRBV6-2 or TRBV6-3 to TRBJ2-5; D gene unclear. Trimming left V 5 bases short and J 7 bases short, with 14 bases between. The CDR3 runs to 13 residues. Per germline, CDR1 MNHEY and CDR2 SVGEGT. CDR3: CASSPKEYGTQYF. As DNA, the CDR3 is TGTGCCAGCAGTCCCAAAGAATACGGGACCCAGTACTTC.

This clonotype was observed a few times. The CDR3 region is CASSGTERYEQYF. CDR3 nucleotides: TGTGCCAGCTCCGGGACAGAGCGCTACGAGCAGTACTTC. This chain joins TRBV18 and TRBJ2-7; 7 bases are shared with TRBD1. The V and J ends lost 6 bases and 3 bases, in that order; junction bases with no gene match: 5. Germline V gene data show CDR1 as KGHSH and CDR2 as LQKENI. The CDR3 length is 13 residues.

The chain joins TRBV5-1 to TRBJ2-3; D not resolved. The germline V and J ends were trimmed by 7 bases and 2 bases, with 14 bases remaining between them. Per germline, CDR1 SGHRS and CDR2 YFSETQ. This CDR3 region has 14 residues. In nucleotides, the CDR3 is TGCGCCAGCTCCTCTGGGGAAAACACAGATACGCAGTATTTT. It yields the protein CASSSGENTDTQYF.

The chain combines TRBV4-1 with TRBJ2-7; 9 bases are shared with TRBD1. Unmatched junction bases numbered 7, after V lost 4 bases and J lost 6 bases. The CDR3 sequence is 14 residues long. Germline V lookup: CDR1 MGHRA, CDR2 YSYEKL. CDR3 sequence: CASSPGTGSSEQYF. The CDR3 nucleotides read TGCGCCAGCAGCCCAGGGACAGGGTCTTCCGAGCAGTACTTC.

The chain has TRBV4-1 and TRBJ1-1, with D possibly TRBD1 on 6 matching bases. CDR1 and CDR2 from the germline V gene are MGHRA and YSYEKL. This CDR3 region has 15 residues. Trimming took 4 bases from V and 8 from J, leaving 20 bases between them. CDR3 DNA sequence: TGCGCCAGCAGCCCCCCGGGAGGAGGGGGGGGGGAAGCTTTCTTT. Its translation: CASSPPGGGGGEAFF.

The V call is TRBV5-5, the J call TRBJ2-3, with 9 bases fitting TRBD2. V dropped 4 bases and J dropped 4; count of bases not matched to a gene: 13. Germline V gives CDR1 SGHKS, CDR2 YYEKEE (reference sequence). CDR3 length equals 17 residues. The CDR3 nucleotides read TGTGCCAGCAGCCCGGCCGGTGTGCGGGAGGGCGCAGATACGCAGTATTTT. Protein sequence: CASSPAGVREGADTQYF. The full variable domain, its missing parts supplied by reference TRBV5-5 and TRBJ2-3, is DAGVTQSPTHLIKTRGQQVTLRCSPISGHKSVSWYQQVLGQGPQFIFQYYEKEERGRGNFPDRFSARQFPNYSSELNVNALLLGDSALYLCASSPAGVREGADTQYFGPGTRLTVL.

Only a few counts were recorded for this clonotype. The chain recombines TRBV9 with TRBJ1-2, with D possibly matching TRBD1 (5 bases). This CDR3 comprises 18 residues. V lost 3 bases, J lost 1 base, and 22 bases lay in between. From germline, CDR1 is SGDLS and CDR2 YYNGEE. This chain's CDR3 is CASSASDFPGSHNYGYTF. CDR3 sequence (DNA): TGTGCCAGCAGCGCGTCAGACTTCCCAGGGAGCCATAACTATGGCTACACCTTC.

The V call is TRBV5-1, the J call TRBJ1-3; 7 bases agree with TRBD1. CDR1 and CDR2 from the germline V gene are SGHRS and YFSETQ. CDR3 length: 16 residues. With V trimmed by 3 bases and J by 2 bases, 8 bases remained unmatched. The CDR3 bases are TGCGCCAGCAGCTATACAGGGGCCTCCGCTGGAAACACCATATATTTT. Translation: CASSYTGASAGNTIYF.

This clonotype was observed a handful of times. The chain is built from TRBV24-1 and TRBJ2-2; 12 positions agree with TRBD1. This CDR3 has 19 amino acids. With 3 bases clipped from V and 4 bases from J, the junction kept 11 bases outside the gene matches. Germline values: CDR1 KGHDR, CDR2 SFDVKD. CDR3 region: CATSDPAVGTGGFTGELFF. The DNA of the CDR3 is TGTGCCACCAGTGATCCCGCCGTAGGGACAGGGGGCTTCACCGGGGAGCTGTTTTTT.

The chain recombines TRBV5-1 with TRBJ2-7; D may be TRBD2 (6 bases). The CDR3 has 15 amino acids. V was shortened by 0 bases and J by 3 bases, with 13 bases between the two germline ends. Germline V lookup: CDR1 SGHRS, CDR2 YFSETQ. DNA of the CDR3: TGCGCCAGCAGCTTGGGCGTAGCGGCCCTCTACGAGCAGTACTTC. This codes for CASSLGVAALYEQYF.

V gene TRBV5-1 combines with J gene TRBJ1-4; 11 nucleotides agree with TRBD1. Trimming at V came to 3 bases and at J to 3 bases, leaving 1 base not matched to a gene. Germline CDR1 and CDR2: SGHRS and YFSETQ. This CDR3 region has 15 residues. CDR3 loop: CASSWDRGANEKLFF. In DNA, the CDR3 is TGCGCCAGCAGCTGGGACAGGGGGGCTAATGAAAAACTGTTTTTT.

This sequence joins TRBV7-9 and TRBJ2-7; 12 bases line up with TRBD1. The CDR3 contains 15 residues. Germline V gene lookup returns CDR1 SEHNR and CDR2 FQNEAQ (reference sequence). V shed 5 bases, J shed 6 bases, and the junction held 8 bases outside the gene matches. CDR3 region: CASSPEGTGGAEQYF. Written as DNA, the CDR3 is TGTGCCAGCAGCCCGGAGGGGACAGGGGGCGCCGAGCAGTACTTC.

This clonotype was seen more than once but under ten times. The J gene is TRBJ1-5, the V gene TRBV4-2, with D perhaps TRBD1 (6 bases). The CDR3 consists of 15 residues. Trimming took off 3 bases at V and 5 bases at J, with 14 bases between the two ends. Germline V lookup: CDR1 LGHNA, CDR2 YNFKEQ. The CDR3 DNA is TGTGCCAGCAGCCAGACCCACAGGGAGGATCAGCCCCAGCATTTT. Its protein product is CASSQTHREDQPQHF.

The chain carries TRBV4-1 and TRBJ1-1; perhaps TRBD1 as D (5 bases). Trimming removed 5 bases from V and 2 bases from J, with 12 bases in between. There are 14 residues in the CDR3. Germline values: CDR1 MGHRA, CDR2 YSYEKL. As DNA, the CDR3 is TGCGCCAGCAGCATGGGGACGGGTAACACTGAAGCTTTCTTT. Protein: CASSMGTGNTEAFF.

This clonotype was detected a few times. The genes are TRBV6-5 and TRBJ2-4; D is unresolved. The V and J ends lost 8 bases and 0 bases respectively, with 14 bases between them. The CDR3 runs to 15 residues. Germline values: CDR1 MNHEY, CDR2 SVGAGI. The CDR3, as DNA: TGTGCCAGCGGTGTCTCCCGAGGAGCCAAAAACATTCAGTACTTC. This codes for CASGVSRGAKNIQYF.

V usage is TRBV7-6 and J usage is TRBJ2-7; the match to TRBD1 covers 7 bases. This CDR3 spans 15 amino acids. Germline V CDR1 and CDR2: SGHVS, FNYEAQ. The ends lost 5 bases at V and 1 base at J; junction bases unmatched: 8. CDR3 sequence reads: CASSRETGNSYEQYF. CDR3 in DNA: TGTGCCAGCAGCCGCGAGACAGGGAATTCCTACGAGCAGTACTTC.

The chain employs TRBV30 and TRBJ2-5; D remains unclear. This CDR3 contains 17 residues. The germline V gene encodes CDR1 GTSNPN and CDR2 SVGIG (reference sequence). Trimming removed 2 bases from V and 3 bases from J, with 22 bases in between. DNA of the CDR3: TGTGCCTGGAGTCGTGGACGGTACGGTGACGGAAAAGAGACCCAGTACTTC. It encodes CAWSRGRYGDGKETQYF.

The sample holds a few counts of this clonotype. The rearrangement uses TRBV5-1 and TRBJ2-1; TRBD2 aligns across 7 bases. The germline V gene has CDR1 SGHRS and CDR2 YFSETQ. V trimming: 3 bases; J trimming: 3 bases; junction bases outside the gene matches: 6. This CDR3 is built from 15 residues. DNA for the CDR3: TGCGCCAGCAGCTCGACGCGGGAGAGCTACAATGAGCAGTTCTTC. This codes for CASSSTRESYNEQFF.

The chain employs TRBV12-3 or TRBV12-4 and TRBJ2-6; D not resolved. Trimming shortened V by 6 bases and J by 1 base, and 4 bases separated the two germline ends. The CDR3 spans 13 residues. The CDR3 sequence: CASRSSGANVLTF. CDR3 nucleotides: TGTGCCAGCAGAAGTTCTGGGGCCAACGTCCTGACTTTC.

The chain carries TRBV29-1 and TRBJ1-1; unclear D gene. Trimming removed 1 base from V and 0 bases from J, with 15 bases in between. The CDR3 is 16 amino acids. Germline V CDR1 and CDR2: SQVTM, ANQGSEA. The CDR3 DNA follows: TGCAGCGTTGAAGCCAAGCACCGACGGATGAACACTGAAGCTTTCTTT. It translates to CSVEAKHRRMNTEAFF.

This clonotype was found a few times. V usage is TRBV5-1 and J usage is TRBJ2-1, with D perhaps TRBD1 or TRBD2 (5 bases each). Germline loops: CDR1 SGHRS, CDR2 YFSETQ. The length of the CDR3 is 14 residues. The germline V and J ends were trimmed by 2 bases and 6 bases, with 12 bases remaining between them. The CDR3, as DNA: TGCGCCAGCAGCTTCGGGACCCTCGCCAATGAGCAGTTCTTC. This encodes CASSFGTLANEQFF. The full variable domain, in which reference TRBV5-1 and TRBJ2-1 provide the parts outside the CDR3, is KAGVTQTPRYLIKTRGQQVTLSCSPISGHRSVSWYQQTPGQGLQFLFEYFSETQRNKGNFPGRFSGRQFSNSRSEMNVSTLELGDSALYLCASSFGTLANEQFFGPGTRLTVL.

The J gene is TRBJ2-2, the V gene TRBV19; D unclear. The CDR3 has 14 amino acids. V lost 3 bases to trimming and J lost 6 bases, with 11 bases between them. Germline CDR1 LNHDA, CDR2 SQIVND (reference sequence). CDR3 protein: CASSISASAGELFF. CDR3 DNA: TGTGCCAGTAGTATTTCCGCCTCGGCCGGGGAGCTGTTTTTT.

This chain links TRBV4-1 with TRBJ1-2, with D perhaps TRBD1 (6 bases). The germline V gene encodes CDR1 MGHRA and CDR2 YSYEKL. Trimming removed 0 bases from V and 8 bases from J, with 10 bases in between. The CDR3 is 13 residues long. DNA for the CDR3: TGCGCCAGCAGCCAAGATTATGGGGGCGGCTACACCTTC. It yields the protein CASSQDYGGGYTF.

This clonotype was observed a handful of times. The rearrangement uses TRBV7-3 and TRBJ2-1, with TRBD2 identical over 9 bases. CDR1 is SGHTA, CDR2 FQGTGA, per germline. V dropped 6 bases and J dropped 3; count of bases not matched to a gene: 9. The CDR3 has 16 residues. The DNA for the CDR3 is TGTGCCAGCAGTCCTCAAGCGGGAGGAGTCTACAATGAGCAGTTCTTC. The encoded protein is CASSPQAGGVYNEQFF.

This sequence joins TRBV7-6 and TRBJ2-2; D might be TRBD1 or TRBD2, each matching 5 bases. The germline V gene has CDR1 SGHVS and CDR2 FNYEAQ. This CDR3 region has 16 residues. V was clipped by 4 bases and J by 6 bases, with 18 bases between them. Here the CDR3 reads CASSYGVRGLPGELFF. CDR3 DNA: TGTGCCAGCAGCTACGGGGTGAGGGGTCTCCCCGGGGAGCTGTTTTTT.

This clonotype was seen at least ten times. The rearrangement joins TRBV12-3 or TRBV12-4 to TRBJ1-6, with D maybe TRBD1 (6 bases). V was pared by 6 bases and J by 4 bases, with 10 bases between. This CDR3 has 14 amino acids. CDR3 DNA: TGTGCCAGCAGCGGCGGACAGTATAATTCACCCCTCCACTTT. Translation: CASSGGQYNSPLHF.

This clonotype occurred a few times. The rearrangement uses TRBV9 and TRBJ2-7; possibly TRBD1 or TRBD2 for D (6 bases each). The CDR3 extends over 14 amino acids. Germline V CDR1 and CDR2: SGDLS, YYNGEE. The V end was cut by 4 bases, the J end by 2 bases, with 13 bases between. CDR3 coding DNA: TGTGCCAGCAGCCCCGGGGGCCGAACCTACGAGCAGTACTTC. The encoded protein is CASSPGGRTYEQYF.